The rows below give T cell receptor beta chains drawn from one sample of a study of post-analysis software for immune sequencing data. TCRdb redid the calling of the PCR reads with MiXCR, one entry per CDR3 protein. The sample contains 450,000 or so distinct CDR3 sequences, roughly 46% of which appear only once. The source material was blood. These receptors were collected from a girl between 5 and 17 years old with multiple sclerosis. The CDR3 runs from the conserved cysteine through the conserved F or W. Each record gives: D gene, V gene, clone size, J gene, CDR3 protein, CDR3 DNA. A D gene is named only where the DNA matches it firmly. Not all rows give a size; the values are once, few, many and, for expanded clones, a class.

>-|TRBV5-1|-|TRBJ2-1
CASSLGGSYYNEQFF
TGCGCCAGCAGCTTGGGTGGCTCCTACTACAATGAGCAGTTCTTC
>-|TRBV27|-|TRBJ2-5
CASSLLGTQETQYF
TGTGCCAGCAGTTTATTGGGAACACAAGAGACCCAGTACTTC
>-|TRBV11-3|few|TRBJ2-5
CASSLESDQETQYF
TGTGCCAGCAGCTTAGAGTCGGACCAAGAGACCCAGTACTTC
>-|TRBV12-3/TRBV12-4|-|TRBJ1-1
CASSLGRGTGTEAFF
TGTGCCAGCAGTTTGGGGAGGGGGACGGGCACTGAAGCTTTCTTT
>-|TRBV6-5|-|TRBJ2-3
CASGGTGFDFSDTQYF
TGTGCCAGCGGAGGTACAGGGTTTGATTTTTCAGATACGCAGTATTTT
>TRBD1|TRBV29-1|few|TRBJ1-1
CSATTGVHAFF
TGCAGCGCGACAACAGGGGTGCATGCTTTCTTT
>TRBD2|TRBV11-2|few|TRBJ2-1
CASSARGGRVSGSPNNNEQFF
TGTGCCAGCAGCGCGCGTGGGGGAAGGGTTAGCGGGAGTCCTAACAACAATGAGCAGTTCTTC
>-|TRBV20-1|-|TRBJ2-3
CSALITDTQYF
TGCAGTGCTCTCATCACAGATACGCAGTATTTT
>-|TRBV14|-|TRBJ2-1
CASSHEDEQFF
TGTGCCAGCAGCCATGAGGATGAGCAGTTCTTC
>-|TRBV4-2|-|TRBJ2-5
CASSQGLGPTSREETQYF
TGTGCCAGCAGCCAAGGGTTAGGCCCGACCTCCCGGGAAGAGACCCAGTACTTC
>-|TRBV7-9|-|TRBJ2-7
CASSPRDRYEQYF
TGTGCCAGCAGCCCTCGGGACCGCTACGAGCAGTACTTC
>-|TRBV15|few|TRBJ2-3
CATSRPPVTDTQYF
TGTGCCACCAGCAGACCCCCTGTTACAGATACGCAGTATTTT
>TRBD1|TRBV20-1|-|TRBJ2-1
CSARAGQGAWEQFF
TGCAGTGCTAGAGCGGGACAGGGGGCATGGGAGCAGTTCTTC
>TRBD1|TRBV12-3/TRBV12-4|-|TRBJ1-5
CASSPGQGTQPQHF
TGTGCCAGCAGTCCGGGACAGGGTACTCAGCCCCAGCATTTT
>TRBD1|TRBV20-1|few|TRBJ2-7
CSATNPGTGPNYEQYF
TGCAGTGCCACAAATCCCGGGACAGGGCCAAATTACGAGCAGTACTTC
>-|TRBV29-1|-|TRBJ1-5
CSVVPDSNQPQHF
TGCAGCGTTGTCCCGGATAGCAATCAGCCCCAGCATTTT
>-|TRBV7-2|-|TRBJ2-5
CASSLRRGHPFETQYF
TGTGCCAGCAGCTTACGTAGGGGACACCCTTTTGAGACCCAGTACTTC
>-|TRBV5-1|-|TRBJ1-6
CASSRRLPDGSYNSPLHF
TGCGCCAGCAGCCGGAGGCTTCCCGACGGCTCCTATAATTCACCCCTCCACTTT
>-|TRBV20-1|-|TRBJ2-5
CSASRADLDVKTQYF
TGCAGTGCTAGTCGGGCCGACCTCGATGTGAAGACCCAGTACTTC
>TRBD1|TRBV6-1|-|TRBJ1-1
CASSDLAGGKDTEAFF
TGTGCCAGCAGTGATCTCGCAGGGGGTAAAGACACTGAAGCTTTCTTT
>TRBD1|TRBV10-3|-|TRBJ2-7
CAISRQGASSYEQYF
TGTGCCATCAGTAGACAGGGGGCCAGCTCCTACGAGCAGTACTTC
>-|TRBV20-1|-|TRBJ2-5
CSATPGVLETQYF
TGCAGTGCTACCCCAGGGGTCCTCGAGACCCAGTACTTC
>TRBD1|TRBV29-1|few|TRBJ2-7
CSGGTGGHEQYF
TGCAGCGGGGGGACAGGGGGCCACGAGCAGTACTTC
>TRBD1|TRBV25-1|-|TRBJ2-6
CASGEGGAGSGANVLTF
TGTGCCAGCGGAGAAGGGGGCGCCGGCTCTGGGGCCAACGTCCTGACTTTC
>TRBD2|TRBV13|few|TRBJ2-3
CASSLELAGDTQYF
TGTGCCAGCAGCTTAGAACTAGCGGGAGATACGCAGTATTTT
>-|TRBV7-2|-|TRBJ2-4
CACSLYLAKNIQYF
TGTGCCTGCAGCTTATACTTAGCCAAAAACATTCAGTACTTC
>TRBD1|TRBV12-3/TRBV12-4|few|TRBJ1-6
CASSPGQGMSSPLHF
TGTGCCAGCAGTCCAGGACAGGGGATGTCTTCACCCCTCCACTTT
>-|TRBV7-2|few|TRBJ2-3
CASSLRARREYF
TGTGCCAGCAGCCTAAGGGCCCGGCGGGAGTATTTT
>-|TRBV29-1|few|TRBJ1-1
CSGQQGNTEAFF
TGCAGCGGGCAACAGGGGAACACTGAAGCTTTCTTT
>-|TRBV20-1|-|TRBJ2-7
CSAYVLAVYEQYF
TGCAGTGCTTATGTGTTGGCTGTTTACGAGCAGTACTTC
>-|TRBV12-3/TRBV12-4|few|TRBJ2-5
CASIARGAGETQYF
TGTGCCAGCATAGCAAGGGGTGCAGGCGAGACCCAGTACTTC
>-|TRBV20-1|few|TRBJ2-3
CSGQADYTDTQYF
TGCAGTGGACAGGCAGACTACACAGATACGCAGTATTTT
>TRBD1|TRBV6-5|few|TRBJ2-7
CASSWGGTVSYEQYF
TGTGCCAGCAGTTGGGGTGGGACAGTCTCCTACGAGCAGTACTTC
>-|TRBV29-1|-|TRBJ1-2
CSVEWSYGYTF
TGCAGCGTTGAGTGGAGCTATGGCTACACCTTC
>-|TRBV7-9|-|TRBJ2-5
CASSSGMGTKLQETQYF
TGTGCCAGCAGCTCCGGGATGGGGACAAAGCTGCAAGAGACCCAGTACTTC
>-|TRBV20-1|-|TRBJ2-3
CSARDVTGREADTQYF
TGCAGTGCTAGAGATGTGACGGGAAGAGAGGCAGATACGCAGTATTTT
>-|TRBV9|few|TRBJ2-7
CASSAGLTGIIGFYEQYF
TGTGCCAGCAGCGCCGGCTTGACAGGCATCATTGGTTTCTACGAGCAGTACTTC
>TRBD2|TRBV3-1|-|TRBJ2-7
CASRERGRGNEQYF
TGTGCCAGCAGAGAACGCGGGAGAGGTAACGAGCAGTACTTC
>-|TRBV6-5|-|TRBJ1-2
CASSRTDFRGGYTF
TGTGCCAGCAGCCGCACCGATTTTAGGGGTGGCTACACCTTC
>TRBD1|TRBV18|-|TRBJ1-5
CASSPTGGGNQPQHF
TGTGCCAGCTCACCCACAGGGGGAGGCAATCAGCCCCAGCATTTT
>TRBD2|TRBV6-1|-|TRBJ2-7
CASSAGTSGISSYEQYF
TGTGCCAGCAGTGCCGGGACTAGCGGGATAAGCTCCTACGAGCAGTACTTC
>TRBD2|TRBV4-1|once|TRBJ2-3
CASREGTSGQDTQYF
TGTGCCAGCAGAGAAGGTACTAGCGGACAAGATACGCAGTATTTT
>-|TRBV7-9|-|TRBJ1-1
CASSGRGTTEAFF
TGTGCCAGCAGCGGGAGGGGTACCACTGAAGCTTTCTTT
>TRBD2|TRBV20-1|-|TRBJ2-7
CSAASGSSSYEQYF
TGCAGTGCTGCTAGCGGTTCTAGCTCCTACGAGCAGTACTTC
>TRBD2|TRBV12-3/TRBV12-4|few|TRBJ2-7
CASRLAGGPGEQYF
TGTGCCAGCAGGCTAGCGGGAGGGCCTGGCGAGCAGTACTTC
>-|TRBV6-6|-|TRBJ1-5
CASTPWRRVGSNQPQHF
TGTGCCAGCACCCCTTGGCGGCGCGTGGGGAGCAATCAGCCCCAGCATTTT
>TRBD2|TRBV7-8|once|TRBJ2-6
CASSLIGSGRDVSGANVLTF
TGTGCCAGCAGCTTAATTGGTTCAGGGAGGGATGTCTCTGGGGCCAACGTCCTGACTTTC
>TRBD1|TRBV20-1|many|TRBJ2-7
CSAPWTGDWYEQYF
TGCAGTGCTCCGTGGACAGGGGATTGGTACGAGCAGTACTTC
>TRBD1|TRBV28|-|TRBJ2-7
CASITDRVFYEQYF
TGTGCCAGCATCACGGACAGGGTGTTCTACGAGCAGTACTTC
>-|TRBV15|-|TRBJ2-7
CATSREYTASSEQYF
TGTGCCACCAGCAGAGAATATACGGCTAGCTCCGAGCAGTACTTC
>-|TRBV7-3|-|TRBJ2-2
CASSFEGGVTGELFF
TGTGCCAGCAGCTTTGAGGGGGGGGTCACCGGGGAGCTGTTTTTT
>-|TRBV6-5|-|TRBJ2-4
CASSRGLQGNIQYF
TGTGCCAGCAGCCGGGGACTTCAGGGCAACATTCAGTACTTC
>-|TRBV20-1|-|TRBJ2-3
CSARSSAHGDTQYF
TGCAGTGCAAGATCTAGCGCCCACGGAGATACGCAGTATTTT
>-|TRBV10-3|-|TRBJ1-2
CAIRESGGNYGYTF
TGTGCCATCAGGGAGTCGGGGGGGAACTATGGCTACACCTTC
>TRBD2|TRBV5-1|few|TRBJ2-1
CASSLLSGRDEQFF
TGCGCCAGCAGCTTGTTGTCAGGGAGGGATGAGCAGTTCTTC
>-|TRBV4-2|-|TRBJ2-3
CASSQDPQEALTDTQYF
TGTGCCAGCAGCCAAGATCCGCAGGAGGCCCTCACAGATACGCAGTATTTT
>TRBD2|TRBV7-2|-|TRBJ2-3
CASSRTSGSRTDTQYF
TGTGCCAGCAGCCGGACTAGCGGGAGTAGGACAGATACGCAGTATTTT